This T cell receptor (beta chain) was sequenced during a study of CD8 T cells in ankylosing spondylitis. The CDR3 is made up of 15 amino acids. The V end was cut by 1 base, the J end by 4 bases, with 11 bases between. The germline gives CDR1 SGHAT, CDR2 FQNNGV. MiXCR, applied by TCRdb to the 5' RACE reads, yields one record per CDR3 protein. This repertoire shows about 140,000 distinct CDR3 sequences, roughly 8.4% found once; its top ten account for 6% to 9.5%. This chain joins TRBV11-2 and TRBJ2-1; D uncertain. The sequenced sample consisted of synovial fluid, either unsorted or a sorted T cell fraction (not recorded which). This TCR was sampled from a male donor with ankylosing spondylitis. For the CDR3, the DNA is TGTGCCAGCAGCTTAGGGGTTGCGACTTACAATGAGCAGTTCTTC. It encodes CASSLGVATYNEQFF.